This is a list of T cell receptor beta chains from one sample in a study of T-cell reconstitution after alpha-beta-depleted transplantation in children. TCRdb re-called the PCR reads with MiXCR, one entry per CDR3 protein. The table includes approximately 270,000 distinct CDR3 sequences, approximately 9.8% detected once. This sample comprised PBMCs from the stem cell graft donor, obtained from the stem cell graft. These receptors were collected from a human donor who donated a stem cell graft to a child with SCID. The CDR3 runs from the conserved cysteine through the conserved F or W. Each record gives: D gene, J gene, clone size, V gene, CDR3 protein, CDR3 DNA. The D gene is left open where the match is weak. Rows may omit the clone size; those that give it use once, few, many or a size class.

D gene: NA
J gene: TRBJ1-1
clone size: few
V gene: TRBV20-1
CDR3 protein: CSARGSEAFF
CDR3 DNA: TGCAGTGCTAGAGGCTCTGAAGCTTTCTTT

D gene: NA
J gene: TRBJ1-2
clone size: many
V gene: TRBV2
CDR3 protein: CASSEKQNYGYTF
CDR3 DNA: TGTGCCAGCAGTGAAAAGCAGAACTATGGCTACACCTTC

D gene: TRBD2
J gene: TRBJ2-1
clone size: NA
V gene: TRBV10-2
CDR3 protein: CTSRGTSGGLYNEQFF
CDR3 DNA: TGCACCAGCAGAGGAACTAGCGGGGGCCTCTACAATGAGCAGTTCTTC

D gene: NA
J gene: TRBJ2-3
clone size: few
V gene: TRBV5-1
CDR3 protein: CASSSGQLTDTQYF
CDR3 DNA: TGCGCCAGCAGCTCAGGACAGCTCACAGATACGCAGTATTTT

D gene: TRBD2
J gene: TRBJ2-1
clone size: NA
V gene: TRBV20-1
CDR3 protein: CSARDGGTSAYNEQFF
CDR3 DNA: TGCAGTGCTAGGGACGGGGGGACTAGCGCCTACAATGAGCAGTTCTTC

D gene: NA
J gene: TRBJ2-7
clone size: many
V gene: TRBV5-1
CDR3 protein: CASSLGTQSGYEQYF
CDR3 DNA: TGCGCCAGCAGCTTGGGGACCCAATCGGGCTACGAGCAGTACTTC

D gene: NA
J gene: TRBJ1-6
clone size: NA
V gene: TRBV12-3/TRBV12-4
CDR3 protein: CASSLIMGNSPLHF
CDR3 DNA: TGTGCCAGCAGTTTAATCATGGGAAATTCACCCCTCCACTTT

D gene: NA
J gene: TRBJ2-1
clone size: many
V gene: TRBV5-1
CDR3 protein: CASSFGGGPYNEQFF
CDR3 DNA: TGCGCCAGCAGCTTTGGGGGGGGGCCTTACAATGAGCAGTTCTTC

D gene: TRBD2
J gene: TRBJ2-2
clone size: many
V gene: TRBV5-1
CDR3 protein: CASSPNSGGSTGELFF
CDR3 DNA: TGCGCCAGCAGCCCGAATAGCGGGGGCAGCACCGGGGAGCTGTTTTTT

D gene: TRBD2
J gene: TRBJ2-5
clone size: many
V gene: TRBV4-1
CDR3 protein: CASSQEGASGETQYF
CDR3 DNA: TGCGCCAGCAGCCAGGAGGGGGCTAGCGGGGAAACCCAGTACTTC

D gene: TRBD1
J gene: TRBJ1-4
clone size: few
V gene: TRBV10-2
CDR3 protein: CASRDRGRTEKLFF
CDR3 DNA: TGCGCCAGCCGGGACAGGGGACGAACTGAAAAACTGTTTTTT

D gene: NA
J gene: TRBJ2-7
clone size: many
V gene: TRBV2
CDR3 protein: CASRRLQGNEQYF
CDR3 DNA: TGTGCCAGCAGAAGACTCCAGGGAAACGAGCAGTACTTC

D gene: NA
J gene: TRBJ1-6
clone size: few
V gene: TRBV14
CDR3 protein: CASSHPGLSSPLHF
CDR3 DNA: TGTGCCAGCAGCCATCCGGGACTTAGTTCACCCCTCCACTTT

D gene: TRBD1
J gene: TRBJ2-2
clone size: many
V gene: TRBV20-1
CDR3 protein: CSVPGTGINTGELFF
CDR3 DNA: TGCAGCGTACCCGGGACAGGGATTAACACCGGGGAGCTGTTTTTT

D gene: TRBD1
J gene: TRBJ2-5
clone size: few
V gene: TRBV5-5
CDR3 protein: CASSFRQGLMKETQYF
CDR3 DNA: TGTGCCAGCAGCTTTAGACAGGGATTGATGAAAGAGACCCAGTACTTC

D gene: NA
J gene: TRBJ1-1
clone size: NA
V gene: TRBV15
CDR3 protein: CATSREGVIGTEAFF
CDR3 DNA: TGTGCCACCAGCAGAGAAGGGGTTATAGGCACTGAAGCTTTCTTT